This T cell receptor beta chain was identified during a study of OX40 agonist ivuxolimab in advanced cancers. Overall study context: Every patient in dose escalation had hepatocellular carcinoma, melanoma, renal cell or head and neck cancer. Study-wide results and limits: CD8+ T cells were the subset that, on average, had more expanded clones than CD4+. With doses of 0.1 to 3.0 mg/kg, CD4+ and CD8+ blood T cells had undergone clonal expansion by week 6.

The CDR3 covers 11 residues. V was cut by 3 bases and J by 7 bases, with 4 bases left in between. Germline-derived CDR1 and CDR2 are SNHLY and FYNNEI. As for this clone: Its cognate antigen is unknown.

Clones were read by immunoSEQ multiplex PCR, and TCRdb kept only the in-frame ones, dropping some. Here the sample spans about 86,000 clones, roughly nine tenths being singletons. Baseline, cycle 4 day 1, and cycle 7 day 1 were the blood sampling points. The sequence was collected from an adult with an advanced solid tumor such as melanoma, head and neck, liver or kidney cancer. The source material was CD4+ or CD8+ T cells sorted from blood, sampled in a trial of the OX40 agonist ivuxolimab. The V and J genes are TRBV2 and TRBJ2-1, with no clear D. CDR3 amino acids: CASSDVNEQFF. CDR3 sequence (DNA): TGTGCCAGCAGTGATGTAAATGAGCAGTTCTTC.